This T cell receptor (beta chain) was recovered during a study of cytomegalovirus exposure and HLA in healthy donors. Study-wide background: In an early release, HLA-typed donors contributed about 80 million unique TCR sequences. Study-wide findings and caveats: Highly shared variants forming one cluster were likely a sequencing artifact.

60 Vbeta and 13 Jbeta primers were used in PCR. Profiled with immunoSEQ multiplex PCR; TCRdb holds only in-frame clones, not every one. This table lists around 150,000 clones. Concerning this clone itself: The antigen is undetermined.

Each donor was healthy, and each was a bone marrow donor. This CDR3 has 15 residues. Trimming removed 0 bases from V and 4 bases from J, with 13 bases in between. Germline V gene sequence: CDR1 SGHRS, CDR2 YFSETQ. The chain links TRBV5-1 to TRBJ2-5; weak D call: TRBD2 (6 bases). The sequenced sample consisted of PBMCs. This TCR was recovered from a man in his forties in good health and CMV-seronegative. The CDR3 DNA follows: TGCGCCAGCAGCTTGGATCGGCGGGGATTAGAGACCCAGTACTTC. Translation: CASSLDRRGLETQYF.